Below are 26 T cell receptor beta chains sequenced from a single sample in a study of T cells in pancreatic ductal adenocarcinoma. Profiling relied on immunoSEQ multiplex PCR, and the TCRdb table lists in-frame clones only, not all of them. This sample yields 97,000 or so clones, of which over 90% are seen a single time; roughly 3% belongs to the top ten. Surgery without prior neoadjuvant therapy was the treatment of the selected pancreatic ductal adenocarcinoma patients. Sample: PBMCs. These TCRs come from a human donor with pancreatic ductal adenocarcinoma.

This chain uses TRBV7-9 with TRBJ2-7; TRBD1 matches 12 bases. The germline V gene encodes CDR1 SEHNR and CDR2 FQNEAQ (reference sequence). V trimming: 5 bases; J trimming: 7 bases; junction bases outside the gene matches: 3. CDR3 length equals 13 residues. This chain's CDR3 is CASSPGQGAEQYF. DNA of the CDR3: TGTGCCAGCAGCCCGGGACAGGGGGCTGAGCAGTACTTC.

The genes are TRBV6-5 and TRBJ2-5; 8 bases match TRBD2. With 6 bases clipped from V and 6 bases from J, the junction kept 12 bases outside the gene matches. The CDR3 extends over 15 amino acids. Germline assignment: CDR1 MNHEY and CDR2 SVGAGI. The CDR3 coding sequence is TGTGCCAGCAGCTACACCGGGGGGGGCCCCCAGACCCAGTACTTC. The encoded protein is CASSYTGGGPQTQYF.

The chain uses TRBV28 and TRBJ2-7, with 11 bases aligning to TRBD1. The CDR3 has 13 amino acids. The V gene's germline CDR1 is MDHEN and CDR2 SYDVKM. V trimming: 8 bases; J trimming: 5 bases; junction bases outside the gene matches: 5. Here the CDR3 DNA reads TGTGCCAGCTGGGACAGGGGGGTCGACGAGCAGTACTTC. It translates to CASWDRGVDEQYF.

V and J are TRBV9 and TRBJ2-2, with D perhaps TRBD1 (6 bases). Trimming stripped 0 bases from V and 6 bases from J, with 9 bases between. Looked up from germline, CDR1 is SGDLS and CDR2 is YYNGEE. This CDR3 is 14 amino acids long. The CDR3 region is CASSVAQGAGELFF. The CDR3 DNA reads TGTGCCAGCAGCGTAGCACAGGGCGCCGGGGAGCTGTTTTTT. Based on the CDR3 plus reference TRBV9 and TRBJ2-2, the full variable domain is DSGVTQTPKHLITATGQRVTLRCSPRSGDLSVYWYQQSLDQGLQFLIQYYNGEERAKGNILERFSAQQFPDLHSELNLSSLELGDSALYFCASSVAQGAGELFFGEGSRLTVL.

This sequence joins TRBV28 and TRBJ2-7, with D maybe TRBD2 (5 bases). CDR1 is MDHEN and CDR2 is SYDVKM in the germline V gene. V lost 0 bases and J 6 bases, leaving 6 bases between the germline ends. The CDR3 runs to 12 residues. Here the CDR3 reads CASSLWGSEQYF. CDR3 nucleotide sequence: TGTGCCAGCAGTTTATGGGGGAGCGAGCAGTACTTC.

The V and J genes are TRBV6-1 and TRBJ1-4, with TRBD1 matching 7 bases. This CDR3 contains 14 residues. The V and J ends lost 8 bases and 8 bases, in that order; junction bases with no gene match: 11. Germline loops: CDR1 MNHNS, CDR2 SASEGT. DNA of the CDR3: TGTGCCAGCGTAAGAGGGACAGAGGGGGAAAAACTGTTTTTT. As protein: CASVRGTEGEKLFF.

The V and J genes are TRBV7-9 and TRBJ2-2; possible D gene TRBD2, 5 bases. Trimming removed 7 bases at V and 2 bases at J, with 14 bases between. The CDR3 is 15 residues long. CDR1 SEHNR and CDR2 FQNEAQ come from the germline V gene (reference sequence). In DNA form, the CDR3 reads TGTGCCAGCATTCGGGGTAGCGCTAACACCGGGGAGCTGTTTTTT. Translated, it gives CASIRGSANTGELFF.

J is TRBJ2-3 and V is TRBV6-5; 7 bases align to TRBD2. The CDR3 spans 14 residues. The V gene end was trimmed by 7 bases and the J gene end by 7 bases; junction bases not matched to a gene: 11. The germline CDR1 and CDR2 sequences are MNHEY and SVGAGI. DNA of the CDR3: TGTGCCAGCATTGGACTAGATGGGGGTCATACGCAGTATTTT. Translating gives CASIGLDGGHTQYF.

The rearrangement links TRBV6-5 to TRBJ1-2; no clear D. Germline lookup yields CDR1 MNHEY and CDR2 SVGAGI. This CDR3 region has 14 residues. The V end was cut by 6 bases, the J end by 2 bases, with 13 bases between. The CDR3: CASRPELLNYGYTF. CDR3 nucleotide sequence: TGTGCCAGCAGACCCGAGTTACTAAACTATGGCTACACCTTC.

The V and J genes are TRBV19 and TRBJ2-6; D call uncertain. This CDR3 spans 16 amino acids. The V gene lost 2 bases and the J gene lost 0 bases, with 8 bases spanning the gap. CDR1 is LNHDA and CDR2 is SQIVND in the germline V gene (reference sequence). CDR3: CASSIMSLSGANVLTF. The CDR3 coding sequence is TGTGCCAGTAGTATAATGAGCCTCTCTGGGGCCAACGTCCTGACTTTC.

As for this clone: The sample holds other DNA sequences that translate to the same CDR3. The chain employs TRBV7-3 and TRBJ2-1, with D possibly matching TRBD1 (5 bases). The CDR3 consists of 12 residues. The V end lost 3 bases, the J end lost 6 bases, and 6 bases lay between the germline ends. Per the germline V gene, CDR1 is SGHTA and CDR2 is FQGTGA. The CDR3 loop reads CASSLQGNEQFF. The DNA for the CDR3 is TGTGCCAGCAGCTTGCAGGGCAATGAGCAGTTCTTC.

The rearrangement links TRBV6-6 to TRBJ2-3; 8 bases map to TRBD1. Germline trimming cut 3 bases from V and 2 bases from J; bases unmatched to any gene: 7. The germline V gene has CDR1 MNHNY and CDR2 SVGAGI (reference sequence). The CDR3 loop spans 16 amino acids. DNA of the CDR3: TGTGCCAGCAGTTATAGAGACAGGGGAATCACAGATACGCAGTATTTT. Protein sequence: CASSYRDRGITDTQYF.

This chain uses TRBV9 with TRBJ2-5, with 7 bases matching TRBD1. V lost 4 bases, J lost 2 bases, and 8 bases stayed unmatched. The CDR3 runs 15 residues. Looked up from germline, CDR1 is SGDLS and CDR2 is YYNGEE. The CDR3 sequence: CASSPTGFGQETQYF. The CDR3 coding sequence is TGTGCCAGCAGCCCGACAGGGTTTGGGCAAGAGACCCAGTACTTC. Filled out from reference TRBV9 and TRBJ2-5, the complete variable domain reads DSGVTQTPKHLITATGQRVTLRCSPRSGDLSVYWYQQSLDQGLQFLIQYYNGEERAKGNILERFSAQQFPDLHSELNLSSLELGDSALYFCASSPTGFGQETQYFGPGTRLLVL.

The chain carries TRBV11-2 and TRBJ2-1, with D hard to call. CDR3 length equals 13 residues. Germline lookup yields CDR1 SGHAT and CDR2 FQNNGV. The V end lost 1 base, the J end lost 6 bases, and 7 bases lay between the germline ends. CDR3 DNA: TGTGCCAGCAGCTTAGGGCGGCCCAATGAGCAGTTCTTC. Its protein product is CASSLGRPNEQFF.

This clone was recorded once. The gene calls are TRBV9 and TRBJ1-4, with D possibly being TRBD1 (6 bases). V was clipped by 3 bases and J by 0 bases, with 12 bases between them. CDR1 and CDR2 (germline): SGDLS, YYNGEE. The CDR3 is 16 residues long. The chain's CDR3 is CASSAGQFATNEKLFF. The CDR3 region has the DNA TGTGCCAGCAGCGCCGGACAGTTTGCAACTAATGAAAAACTGTTTTTT.

The chain is built from TRBV29-1 and TRBJ2-1; 11 bases agree with TRBD2. The CDR3 spans 14 residues. Germline CDR1 is SQVTM and CDR2 is ANQGSEA. Unmatched junction bases numbered 6, after V lost 8 bases and J lost 3 bases. The CDR3, as DNA: TGCAGCTCCTTAGCGGGAGGGGGCTACAATGAGCAGTTCTTC. It translates to CSSLAGGGYNEQFF.

The chain combines TRBV5-1 with TRBJ1-4; D gene unclear. V dropped 4 bases and J dropped 0 bases, with 7 bases sitting between them. Germline V gene lookup returns CDR1 SGHRS and CDR2 YFSETQ. The CDR3 length is 14 residues. DNA for the CDR3: TGCGCCAGCAGCGAGGGTTCAACTAATGAAAAACTGTTTTTT. The encoded protein is CASSEGSTNEKLFF.

This clone was observed a single time. The chain couples TRBV28 to TRBJ2-7; D remains unclear. This CDR3 spans 16 amino acids. V was trimmed by 1 base and J by 4 bases, leaving 17 bases between them. Germline values: CDR1 MDHEN, CDR2 SYDVKM. This CDR3 reads CASSLSFIGRGYEQYF. CDR3 DNA sequence: TGTGCCAGCAGTTTATCATTCATCGGCAGAGGTTACGAGCAGTACTTC.

This chain uses TRBV7-2 with TRBJ2-7, with a weak D call TRBD1 (5 bases). There are 14 residues in the CDR3. Trimming took 5 bases from V and 3 from J, leaving 14 bases between them. Germline V gene lookup returns CDR1 SGHTA and CDR2 FQGNSA. DNA of the CDR3: TGTGCCAGCAGCGCCGGGTCAGGGTTCTACGAGCAGTACTTC. Its protein is CASSAGSGFYEQYF.

V gene TRBV11-1 combines with J gene TRBJ2-7; D may be TRBD2 (5 bases). Germline CDR1 reads SGHAT; CDR2 reads FQDESV (reference sequence). This CDR3 has 15 residues. Between the trimmed V and J ends, which lost 1 base and 3 bases, there was a span of 13 bases. The CDR3 is CASSLVSGSDYEQYF. CDR3 bases: TGTGCCAGCAGCTTAGTTTCGGGGTCCGACTACGAGCAGTACTTC.

The chain combines TRBV18 with TRBJ2-7; the match to TRBD2 covers 15 bases. Germline lookup yields CDR1 KGHSH and CDR2 LQKENI. With V trimmed by 3 bases and J by 2 bases, 5 bases remained unmatched. The CDR3 consists of 17 residues. CDR3 DNA: TGTGCCAGCTCACCTAATTGGACTAGCGGGAGGGCCTACGAGCAGTACTTC. Its translation: CASSPNWTSGRAYEQYF.

The chain carries TRBV9 and TRBJ2-6; D may be TRBD1 (6 bases). Germline CDR1 and CDR2: SGDLS and YYNGEE. The V end lost 4 bases, the J end lost 7 bases, and 9 bases lay between the germline ends. The CDR3 spans 13 residues. CDR3 sequence reads: CASSQDRANVLTF. The CDR3 nucleotides read TGTGCCAGCAGCCAGGACAGAGCCAACGTCCTGACTTTC.

The gene calls are TRBV28 and TRBJ2-1; maybe TRBD1 (6 bases). CDR1 is MDHEN, CDR2 SYDVKM, per germline. Deletions cut 5 bases from V and 8 bases from J, with 10 bases between. This CDR3 spans 12 amino acids. In DNA form, the CDR3 reads TGTGCCAGCAGTATACAGGGTGATGAGCAGTTCTTC. Amino acid sequence: CASSIQGDEQFF.

This sequence joins TRBV11-1 and TRBJ2-3; TRBD2 might be the D (5 bases). Per germline, CDR1 SGHAT and CDR2 FQDESV (reference sequence). With 2 bases removed from V and 2 bases from J, the gap between germline ends came to 8 bases. This CDR3 region has 14 residues. CDR3 sequence reads: CASSLPGLTDTQYF. The CDR3 DNA reads TGTGCCAGCAGCTTACCTGGACTCACAGATACGCAGTATTTT. The full variable domain, completed using reference TRBV11-1 and TRBJ2-3, is EAEVAQSPRYKITEKSQAVAFWCDPISGHATLYWYRQILGQGPELLVQFQDESVVDDSQLPKDRFSAERLKGVDSTLKIQPAELGDSAMYLCASSLPGLTDTQYFGPGTRLTVL.

The gene calls are TRBV12-5 and TRBJ2-3; 8 nucleotides match TRBD2. Per the germline V gene, CDR1 is LGHNT and CDR2 is FRNRAP. CDR3 length equals 18 residues. The V segment lost 3 bases and the J segment 3 bases; nucleotides outside the gene matches: 14. The CDR3 region is CASGFTLEPGLETDTQYF. The CDR3 DNA reads as TGTGCTAGTGGTTTCACTCTCGAGCCGGGACTAGAAACAGATACGCAGTATTTT.

The chain combines TRBV11-2 with TRBJ2-2; D is undetermined. V was shortened by 5 bases and J by 4 bases, with 11 bases between the two germline ends. The length of the CDR3 is 14 residues. The V gene's germline CDR1 is SGHAT and CDR2 FQNNGV. CDR3 loop: CASSGLITTGELFF. The CDR3 DNA sequence: TGTGCCAGCAGCGGTCTAATTACCACCGGGGAGCTGTTTTTT.